This T cell receptor beta chain was observed in a study of T cell repertoires in cytomegalovirus infection. As for this clonotype: Antigen unknown.

Study results and caveats: Identification of carriers of CMV plus the relevant HLA was achieved through cumulative public TCR beta family frequency.

TCRdb called the reads again in MiXCR, with one record for every CDR3 protein. The sample yields 600,000 to 700,000 distinct CDR3 sequences, 33% seen once. CDR1 is SQVTM and CDR2 is ANQGSEA in the germline V gene. Trimming left V 4 bases short and J 2 bases short, with 21 bases between. The CDR3 consists of 17 residues. This receptor was obtained from a human donor in good health (CMV status not recorded). Some clones in this sample may be carry-over from other donors' samples. The starting material was cultured PBMCs, obtained from culture after CMV antigen stimulation. This chain joins TRBV29-1 and TRBJ2-1, with D perhaps TRBD2 (6 bases). The CDR3 DNA follows: TGCAGCGTTGGCACCCTGCTTTGGCGGGACGCCTACAATGAGCAGTTCTTC. It codes for CSVGTLLWRDAYNEQFF.